This section outlines one TCR beta chain sequence together with its context. Its antigen is currently unknown. Compared with germline, one end of the junction differs, possibly owing to a read error. Researchers used 5'RACE with constant-segment primers to make TCR alpha and TCR beta cDNA libraries that carry sample barcodes and UMIs. MiXCR, run by TCRdb on the 5' RACE reads, gives a single entry per CDR3 protein. The table has some 130,000 distinct CDR3 sequences, 15% to 20% seen once; the top ten hold approximately 14%. CDR1 and CDR2 (germline): SQVTM, ANQGSEA. This CDR3 has 16 residues. The data are from a study of T-cell memory formation after mild COVID-19. Points from the study as a whole: CD4/CD8 balance characterized clones contracting day 15 to 85, and CD4+ skew characterized later expanders. Shrinking CD4+ clones were chiefly CM and EM; CD8+ ones were chiefly EMRA.

This receptor was identified in an adult woman who had mild COVID-19 (a few samples of this study predate the infection). Cell type and time point are not known. The chain couples TRBV29-1 to TRBJ2-7; D is perhaps TRBD2 (6 bases). The sequencing input was PBMCs or a T cell subset sorted from them (not recorded which). CDR3 sequence: CSVEVLREDRTYEQYF. The DNA of the CDR3 is TGCAGCGTGGAAGTTTTGCGGGAAGACCGAACCTACGAGCAGTACTTC.